This T cell receptor (beta chain) was sequenced in a study of cytomegalovirus exposure and HLA in healthy donors (dated by TCRdb to about 2017). For context, the study as a whole: In an earlier analysis of roughly 500 of the donors, approximately 260 Gb of sequence data and 90 million to 120 million unique TCR beta sequences from about 179 million T cells were reported. Roughly 300 gigabases of sequencing data and 70 million to 95 million unique TCR sequences made up an early release that covered several hundred HLA-typed donors. Of the 350 to 450 genotyped donors, roughly 76% were placed in the genetic ancestry cluster associated with self-reported Caucasian donors. The study was designed to test whether signatures of past pathogen exposure could be identified by cataloging public T cell receptors. The T cell repertoires of some 670 subjects were profiled by immunosequencing and related to cytomegalovirus serostatus. A separate validation cohort of approximately 120 different subjects was used in addition to the 666-subject first cohort. High-throughput TCR immunosequencing, statistical association of individual TCRs with disease status, and machine learning were combined to predict cytomegalovirus infection status. In a later analysis, previously published TCR beta repertoires from 666 donors were re-analyzed and high-resolution HLA genotyping was added so that TCR occurrence patterns could be studied. In the later analysis, no new phenotypic data were used to find candidate immune exposures; instead, reliance was placed on TCR beta sequences and their occurrence across donors. An earlier analysis of fewer than 700 of the donors applied high-throughput TCR beta sequencing to assess whether each TCR beta V gene segment acted as functional or pseudogenic. Donor age, sex, ethnicity and CMV serostatus were compiled together with the repertoire data. In a later genetic analysis, genome-wide SNP genotypes for about three fifths of the roughly 670 donors were used, and that subset was treated as a discovery cohort. All discovery cohort repertoires had been generated on a single sequencing platform. HLA typing covered class I and class II loci at four-digit resolution. The number of donors typed differed by locus, with about 629-640 for A, B, C, DRB1 and DQB1, around 520 for DQA1, some 570 for DPA1, and approximately 470 for DPB1. Roughly 5 DR-DQ haplotypes were handled as single units for association and clustering, since linkage in the cohort was strong. Among 300 to 450 genotyped donors of the cohort, an average of approximately 250,000 unique TCR beta nucleotide sequences were sequenced per donor, about a sixth of them non-productive.

Only a few counts were recorded for this clone. Its antigen remains undetermined. Nothing much larger sits one base from this clone, and base qualities are not available. Results the study describes overall, beyond this receptor: A total of 150 to 200 TCR beta chains were listed by the study as associated with cytomegalovirus. Correlated functional status among segregating V segments might be attributable to linkage disequilibrium, but an unknown experimental factor could not be ruled out. Most TCR sequences were seen in very few donors, while some public TCRs were found in many individuals. The authors suggested that the approach could potentially be extended to other disease states and immunological phenotypes. In a later analysis, HLA-associated TCR beta chains showed more clonal expansion and lower generation probabilities than non-associated chains that were equally common. Some IMGT-functional V segments, including TRBV6-2 and TRBV6-3, could not be distinguished by the 87-base-pair reads and were therefore excluded. For the cohort, immune exposure information was limited to CMV serostatus. In a later analysis, several top co-occurrence clusters were reported to appear linked to parvovirus B19, influenza, CMV and Epstein-Barr virus. In a later analysis, the rate of TCR association differed among HLA loci, with DRB1 alleles having the most associated TCRs and HLA-C alleles having the fewest. Strong co-occurrence of HLA alleles, especially DR and DQ, made assigning TCR associations to individual alleles difficult. V-gene and J-gene trimming of TCR beta chains was associated with a missense DCLRE1C variant in a later genetic analysis, and the association was replicated in an independent cohort. The classifier was reported to diagnose cytomegalovirus status with high specificity and sensitivity in both the original and validation cohorts. The cohort was sequenced for TCR beta chains only, and without alpha or paired-chain data the features that could be detected were limited. A later analysis found that most CMV-associated TCR beta chains appeared HLA-restricted, with HLA associations seemingly driven largely by CMV exposure. Broadly in line with IMGT annotations, most TCR beta V segments showed up in productive rearrangements about 87% or about 30% of the time in an earlier analysis of several hundred of the donors. Compared with the approximately 700-donor mean, donors in an Asian-associated ancestry cluster had fewer N-insertions in productive TCRs, according to a later genetic analysis. Because HLA typing was missing for some donors at each locus, association tests included only the typed subset. At a false discovery rate of 0.05, a later analysis linked about 17,000 TCR beta sequences to specific HLA alleles. The presence/absence analyses assumed that sequencing depth was roughly uniform across donors, and that assumption may not be true. Because counts were too low, about 18 rarely observed V segments, including chromosome 9 orphons, were left out of the earlier analysis of 587 of the donors. The sequencing pipeline was judged likely to have produced a cluster of highly shared sequence variants as a technical artifact. A further reported finding was that TCR beta sequences accurately predicted the HLA-A and HLA-B alleles for most subjects in the first cohort. In vitro tests confirmed that three of the cytomegalovirus-associated TCR beta chains recognize cytomegalovirus antigens.

The CDR3, from cysteine to phenylalanine, totals 16 residues. The entry retains the CDR3 DNA only, 48 bases that are in frame from base 1. Trimming leaves V shorter by 5 bases and J shorter by 6 bases, with the junction holding 13 bases beyond the gene matches. The germline V gene yields KGHSH for CDR1 and LQKENI for CDR2. In total, over 600 healthy bone marrow donors made up the cohort. All cohort members were sampled while nominally healthy, although unrecorded immune exposures were likely present. The donor tested CMV seronegative, placing the donor among the 350 to 400 seronegative members of the cohort. A peripheral blood sample was provided by each donor, and peripheral blood mononuclear cells were used for TCR beta sequencing. Genomic DNA extraction from the blood cell samples was performed with the Qiagen DNeasy Blood Extraction Kit. Library construction relied on the immunoSEQ multiplex PCR assay. A mixture of 60 forward primers for TCR Vbeta segments and 13 reverse primers for TCR Jbeta segments was used in the multiplex PCR. A multiplex PCR assay on genomic DNA amplified the CDR3 region of rearranged TCR beta genes. On the Illumina HiSeq System, the amplified TCR beta libraries were sequenced as 87-base-pair reads. The paper's processing steps were these. A later analysis counted about 76 million unique TCR beta chains across the 650 to 800 repertoires, and around 9.9 million of these chains were shared by at least two donors. A nearest-neighbor algorithm error-corrected the raw reads and collapsed the reads into unique sequences, merging closely related sequences to remove PCR and sequencing errors. CDR3 sequences were aligned to IMGT reference sequences to assign V, D and J gene segments. For a sequence to be retained, a match of at least six nucleotides to both a V gene segment and a J gene segment was required. Rearrangements were called productive when the CDR3 lacked stop codons and stayed in frame with V and J; all others were non-productive. Following IMGT convention, CDR3 was defined as the stretch from the second conserved V-encoded cysteine up to the conserved J-encoded phenylalanine. Sequences without an unambiguous match to a single V gene segment were excluded from the earlier analysis of approximately 560 of the donors. In an earlier analysis of about 590 of the donors, a V segment was called functional when productive rearrangements were above 56.7%, and segregating when the standard deviation between donors exceeded 5%. A statistical classification framework was developed to diagnose cytomegalovirus status using the catalog of TCR beta chain sequences. In a later analysis, V and J genes were assigned by comparing TCR nucleotide sequences against IMGT/GENE-DB human TR gene sequences. A later analysis assigned CDR3 sequences and most-parsimonious VDJ recombination scenarios with the TCRdist pipeline. In a later analysis, each TCR beta chain was defined by its CDR3 amino acid sequence together with its V-gene family, and reads lacking a unique V-gene family were excluded. To address suspected cross-contamination and a sequencing artifact, a later analysis removed several hundred highly shared, low-generation-probability nucleotide sequences. A later analysis calculated a clonal expansion index for each public chain from normalized within-repertoire ranks of inferred template counts. A later analysis computed generation probabilities with a VDJ recombination model fitted to out-of-frame rearrangements, and checked the results against IGoR. In a later analysis, TCR-TCR, TCR-HLA and TCR-CMV co-occurrence was scored with hypergeometric tests, and a repertoire-size bias correction was applied to TCR pairs. A later analysis estimated false discovery rates by permuting HLA or CMV assignments 20 times. In a later analysis, co-occurring TCRs were grouped using DBSCAN, and TCRdist sequence similarity was added for clustering within HLA-allele-positive subsets. Repertoires with fewer than 30,000 or more than 120,000 public chains were left out of co-occurrence clustering, as were about five repertoires with anomalous nucleotide sharing. TCRdb limited this immuneACCESS table to in-frame rearrangements with V and J called. A share of clones is missing; checked studies link under half to unresolved V genes, and the rest is unexplained. D and trimming were read from the DNA, whereas the V and J calls and clone size are those reported in that table. Within this sample are roughly 180,000 clones, with about 77% of them counted one time only. Approximately 2.9% of the sample is held by the ten biggest clonotypes.

Rearrangement joined TRBV18 to TRBJ2-3; a stretch of 8 junction bases matches TRBD2. The sequencing input was PBMCs. The receptor was isolated from a female donor in good health and CMV-seronegative. The nucleotide sequence reads TGTGCCAGCTCATCAGGACTAGCCTCAAAGTCTGATACGCAGTATTTT. The resulting protein is CASSSGLASKSDTQYF.